The entry that follows covers one T cell receptor (beta chain) sequence. The protocol was immunoSEQ multiplex PCR, while the TCRdb copy is restricted to in-frame clones and leaves out a portion. The sample includes 150,000 to 200,000 clones, 80% to 95% seen only once; the top ten take about 1.8%. Between the trimmed V and J ends, which lost 6 bases and 8 bases, there was a span of 13 bases. CDR3 size: 12 residues. Germline CDR1 and CDR2: SNHLY and FYNNEI. The data were obtained in a study of T cell responses to AZD1222 COVID-19 vaccine. This sequence was found in an adult who received the AZD1222 COVID-19 vaccine. The source material was peripheral blood, sampled 28 days after the second AZD1222 dose. The chain joins TRBV2 to TRBJ1-2; D gene unclear. The CDR3 loop is CASRRDGDGYTF. The DNA of the CDR3 is TGTGCCAGCAGAAGGGATGGAGACGGCTACACCTTC.